The present T cell receptor beta chain was sequenced within a study of T-cell memory formation after mild COVID-19. Study conclusions and caveats: Cross-reactive memory appears to have joined, as suggested by some responding clones showing up in pre-infection memory. Contracting CD4+ clones lay largely in CM and EM, with CD8+ ones residing in EMRA. Second-wave clones with a day 37 peak had unconfirmed SARS-CoV-2 specificity.

The CDR3 extends over 15 amino acids. Trimming took 0 bases from V and 10 from J, leaving 16 bases between them. CDR1 and CDR2 from the germline V gene are MNHEY and SVGAGI. TCRdb called the 5' RACE reads again in MiXCR, with one record for every CDR3 protein. In the table there are hundreds of thousands of distinct CDR3 sequences, roughly 20% of which are singletons. This clonotype appeared a few times. Its specificity is unknown. The V call is TRBV6-5, the J call TRBJ2-1; tentatively, D is TRBD2 (5 bases). Sequenced: PBMCs or a T cell subset sorted from them (not recorded which). The sequence derives from an adult woman who had mild COVID-19 (a few samples of this study predate the infection). Cell type and time point are not known. DNA for the CDR3: TGTGCCAGCAGTTACTCGAGAGCGGCTCCCAGGGAGCAGTTCTTC. This codes for CASSYSRAAPREQFF.